This entry describes one TCR beta chain. The antigen remains unidentified. These data are taken from a study of CD4 T cells in relation to SARS-CoV-2 and coronaviruses. Unexposed donor CD4+ T cells date from about 2010-2019, before the COVID-19 pandemic. CD4+ T cells were isolated from the cells after 10 days of culture. As cell numbers allowed, unexposed-donor CD4+ T cells faced SARS-CoV-2 S/N and four cold-coronavirus spikes. The CDR3 is 12 amino acids. The ends were cut back, 2 bases at V and 3 bases at J, with 4 bases in the middle. CDR1 is SNHLY and CDR2 is FYNNEI in the germline V gene. Repertoires were generated with immunoSEQ multiplex PCR, while TCRdb's copy carries only in-frame clones and drops some. Found here are around 26,000 clones, 70% to 80% of them singletons; the top ten hold about a fifth.

What was sequenced was CD4+ T cells from PBMCs, cultured in vitro. The V call is TRBV2, the J call TRBJ2-5; D gene ambiguous. This clonotype originated in a human donor in good health. CDR3 sequence: CASSEREETQYF. In nucleotides, the CDR3 is TGTGCCAGCAGTGAAAGGGAAGAGACCCAGTACTTC.